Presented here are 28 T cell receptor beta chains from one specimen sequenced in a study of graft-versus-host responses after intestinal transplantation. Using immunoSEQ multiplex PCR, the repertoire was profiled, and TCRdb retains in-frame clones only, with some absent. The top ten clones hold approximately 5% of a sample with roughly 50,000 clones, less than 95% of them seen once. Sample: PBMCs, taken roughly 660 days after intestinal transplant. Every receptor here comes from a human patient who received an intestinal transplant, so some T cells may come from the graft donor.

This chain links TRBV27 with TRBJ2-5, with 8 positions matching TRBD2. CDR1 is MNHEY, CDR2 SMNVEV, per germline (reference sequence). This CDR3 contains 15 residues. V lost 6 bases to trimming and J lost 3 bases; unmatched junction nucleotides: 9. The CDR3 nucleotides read TGTGCCAGCAGGATTACGGGGGGGATAAAAGAGACCCAGTACTTC. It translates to CASRITGGIKETQYF.

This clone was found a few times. CDR3 amino acids: CASSEFRDSPLHF. In nucleotides, the CDR3 is TGTGCCAGCAGTGAATTCAGGGATTCACCCCTCCACTTT. The genes are TRBV25-1 and TRBJ1-6, with D possibly being TRBD1 (5 bases). The CDR3 has 13 amino acids. The ends were cut back, 1 base at V and 8 bases at J, with 6 bases in the middle. Germline V lookup: CDR1 MGHDK, CDR2 SYGVNS.

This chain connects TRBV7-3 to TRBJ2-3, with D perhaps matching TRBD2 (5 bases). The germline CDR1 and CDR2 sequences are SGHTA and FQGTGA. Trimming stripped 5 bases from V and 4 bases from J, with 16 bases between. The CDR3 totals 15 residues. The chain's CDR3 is CASSPKLERADTQYF. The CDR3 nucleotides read TGTGCCAGCAGCCCCAAACTAGAGAGGGCAGATACGCAGTATTTT.

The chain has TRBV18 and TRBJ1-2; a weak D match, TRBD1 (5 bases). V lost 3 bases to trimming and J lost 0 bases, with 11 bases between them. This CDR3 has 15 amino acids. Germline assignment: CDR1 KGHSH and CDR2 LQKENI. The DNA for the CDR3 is TGTGCCAGCTCACCTACAGGAGATACTAACTATGGCTACACCTTC. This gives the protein CASSPTGDTNYGYTF. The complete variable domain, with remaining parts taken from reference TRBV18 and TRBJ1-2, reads NAGVMQNPRHLVRRRGQEARLRCSPMKGHSHVYWYRQLPEEGLKFMVYLQKENIIDESGMPKERFSAEFPKEGPSILRIQQVVRGDSAAYFCASSPTGDTNYGYTFGSGTRLTVV.

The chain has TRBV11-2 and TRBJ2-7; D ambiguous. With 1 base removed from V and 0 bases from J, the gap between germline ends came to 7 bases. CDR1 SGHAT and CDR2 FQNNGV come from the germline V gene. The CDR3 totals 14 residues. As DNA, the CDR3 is TGTGCCAGCAGCTTAGGTGTCAGCTCCTACGAGCAGTACTTC. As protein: CASSLGVSSYEQYF.

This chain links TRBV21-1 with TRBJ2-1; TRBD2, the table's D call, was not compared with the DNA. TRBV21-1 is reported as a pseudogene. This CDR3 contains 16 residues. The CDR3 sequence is CASSKGRWHPDNEQFF. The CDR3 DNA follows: TGTGCCAGCAGCAAAGGGAGGTGGCATCCAGATAATGAGCAGTTCTTC.

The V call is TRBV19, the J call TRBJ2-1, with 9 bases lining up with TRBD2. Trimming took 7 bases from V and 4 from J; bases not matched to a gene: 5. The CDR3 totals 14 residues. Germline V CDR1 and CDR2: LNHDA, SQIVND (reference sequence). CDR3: CASNGGGAYNEQFF. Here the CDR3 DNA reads TGTGCCAGTAACGGCGGGGGGGCGTACAATGAGCAGTTCTTC.

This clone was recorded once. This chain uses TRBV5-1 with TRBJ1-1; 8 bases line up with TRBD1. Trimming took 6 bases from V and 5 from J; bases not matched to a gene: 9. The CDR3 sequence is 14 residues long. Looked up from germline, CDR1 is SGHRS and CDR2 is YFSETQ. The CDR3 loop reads CASTQQGGQTEAFF. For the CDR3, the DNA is TGCGCCAGCACTCAACAGGGGGGTCAGACTGAAGCTTTCTTT.

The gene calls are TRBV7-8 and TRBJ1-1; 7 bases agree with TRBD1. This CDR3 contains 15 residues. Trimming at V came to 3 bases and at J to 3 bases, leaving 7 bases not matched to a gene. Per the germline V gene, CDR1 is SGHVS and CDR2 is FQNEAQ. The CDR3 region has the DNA TGTGCCAGCAGCTTCCGGGACAGTCCTTACACTGAAGCTTTCTTT. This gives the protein CASSFRDSPYTEAFF. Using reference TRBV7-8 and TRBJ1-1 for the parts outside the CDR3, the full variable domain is GAGVSQSPRYKVAKRGQDVALRCDPISGHVSLFWYQQALGQGPEFLTYFQNEAQLDKSGLPSDRFFAERPEGSVSTLKIQRTQQEDSAVYLCASSFRDSPYTEAFFGQGTRLTVV.

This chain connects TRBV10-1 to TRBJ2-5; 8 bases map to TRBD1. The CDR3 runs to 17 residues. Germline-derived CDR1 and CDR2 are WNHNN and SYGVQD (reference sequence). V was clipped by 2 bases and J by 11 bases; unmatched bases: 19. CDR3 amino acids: CASSELPNTGGWGEQYF. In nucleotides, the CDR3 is TGCGCCAGCAGTGAGCTCCCAAATACAGGGGGTTGGGGGGAGCAGTACTTC.

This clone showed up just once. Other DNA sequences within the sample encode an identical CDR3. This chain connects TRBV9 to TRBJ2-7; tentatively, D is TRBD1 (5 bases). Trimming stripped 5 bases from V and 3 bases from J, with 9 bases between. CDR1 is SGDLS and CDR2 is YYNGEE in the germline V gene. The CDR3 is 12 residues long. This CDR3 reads CASSPQGYEQYF. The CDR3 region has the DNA TGTGCCAGCAGTCCTCAGGGCTACGAGCAGTACTTC.

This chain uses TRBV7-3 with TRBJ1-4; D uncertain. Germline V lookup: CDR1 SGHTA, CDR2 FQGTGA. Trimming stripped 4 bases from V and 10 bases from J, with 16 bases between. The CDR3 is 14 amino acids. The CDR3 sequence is CASSSLLVNSKLFF. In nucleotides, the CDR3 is TGTGCCAGCAGCTCCCTTTTGGTTAACTCAAAACTGTTTTTT.

CDR3 sequence reads: CASSVAGGTEAFF. The DNA for the CDR3 is TGCGCCAGCAGCGTGGCTGGAGGCACTGAAGCTTTCTTT. The rearrangement joins TRBV5-1 to TRBJ1-1, with D unclear. Germline lookup yields CDR1 SGHRS and CDR2 YFSETQ. The CDR3 is 13 amino acids. The V end lost 4 bases, the J end lost 4 bases, and 11 bases lay between the germline ends.

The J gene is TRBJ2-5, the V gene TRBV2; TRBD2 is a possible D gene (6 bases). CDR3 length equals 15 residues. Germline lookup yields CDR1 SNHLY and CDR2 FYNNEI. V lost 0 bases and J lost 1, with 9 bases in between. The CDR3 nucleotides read TGTGCCAGCAGTGAAGCCCTAGCGTCCCAAGAGACCCAGTACTTC. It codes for CASSEALASQETQYF.

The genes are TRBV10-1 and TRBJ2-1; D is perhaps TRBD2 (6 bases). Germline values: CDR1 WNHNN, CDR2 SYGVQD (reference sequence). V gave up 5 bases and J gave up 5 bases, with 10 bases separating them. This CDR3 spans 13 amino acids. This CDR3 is CASSYWTNNEQFF. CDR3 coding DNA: TGCGCCAGCAGTTACTGGACTAACAATGAGCAGTTCTTC.

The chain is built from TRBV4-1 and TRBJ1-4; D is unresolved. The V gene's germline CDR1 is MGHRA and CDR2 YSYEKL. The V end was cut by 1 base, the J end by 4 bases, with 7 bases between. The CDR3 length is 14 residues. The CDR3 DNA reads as TGCGCCAGCAGCCAAGGACGGAATAATGAAAAACTGTTTTTT. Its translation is CASSQGRNNEKLFF.

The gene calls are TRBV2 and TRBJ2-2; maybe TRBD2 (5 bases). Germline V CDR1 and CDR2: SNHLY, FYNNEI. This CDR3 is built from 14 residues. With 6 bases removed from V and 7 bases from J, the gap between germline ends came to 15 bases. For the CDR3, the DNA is TGTGCCAGCAGGGCGAATGGTGAGGGCGGGGAGCTGTTTTTT. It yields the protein CASRANGEGGELFF.

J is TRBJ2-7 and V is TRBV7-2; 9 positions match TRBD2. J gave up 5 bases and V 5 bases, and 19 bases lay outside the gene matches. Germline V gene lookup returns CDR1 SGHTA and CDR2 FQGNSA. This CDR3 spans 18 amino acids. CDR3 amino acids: CASSAGGIQAGGPHEQYF. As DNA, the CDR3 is TGTGCCAGCAGCGCCGGGGGGATCCAAGCGGGGGGCCCCCACGAGCAGTACTTC.

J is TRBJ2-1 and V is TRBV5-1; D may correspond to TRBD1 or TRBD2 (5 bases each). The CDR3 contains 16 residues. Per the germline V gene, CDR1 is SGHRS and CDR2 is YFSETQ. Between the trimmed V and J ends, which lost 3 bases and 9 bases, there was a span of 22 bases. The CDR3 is CASSWGADKRGPEQFF. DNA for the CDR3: TGCGCCAGCAGCTGGGGAGCCGACAAACGGGGACCTGAGCAGTTCTTC.

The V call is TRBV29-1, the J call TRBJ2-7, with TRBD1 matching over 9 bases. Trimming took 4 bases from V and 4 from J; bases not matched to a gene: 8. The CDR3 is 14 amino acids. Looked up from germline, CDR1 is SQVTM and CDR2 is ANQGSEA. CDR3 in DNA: TGCAGCGTTGCTAAAGGGACAGGGCTGTACGAGCAGTACTTC. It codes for CSVAKGTGLYEQYF.

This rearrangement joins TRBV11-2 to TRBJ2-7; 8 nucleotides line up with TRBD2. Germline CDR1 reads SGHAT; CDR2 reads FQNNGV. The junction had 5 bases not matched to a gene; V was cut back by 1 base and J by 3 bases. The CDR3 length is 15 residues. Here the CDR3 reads CASSLVAGTYYEQYF. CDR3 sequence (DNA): TGTGCCAGCAGCTTAGTAGCGGGGACATACTACGAGCAGTACTTC.

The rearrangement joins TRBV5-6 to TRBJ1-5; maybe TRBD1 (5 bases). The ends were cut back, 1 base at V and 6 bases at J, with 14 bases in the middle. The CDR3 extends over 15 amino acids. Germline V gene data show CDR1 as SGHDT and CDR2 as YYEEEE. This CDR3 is CASSLSGFRSQPQHF. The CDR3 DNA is TGTGCCAGCAGCTTGTCAGGGTTCCGGAGTCAGCCCCAGCATTTT.

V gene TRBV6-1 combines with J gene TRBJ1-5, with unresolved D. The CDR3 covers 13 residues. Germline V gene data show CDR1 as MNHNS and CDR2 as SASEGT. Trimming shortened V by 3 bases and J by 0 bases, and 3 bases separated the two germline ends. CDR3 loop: CASSETSNQPQHF. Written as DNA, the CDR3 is TGTGCCAGCAGTGAGACTAGCAATCAGCCCCAGCATTTT.

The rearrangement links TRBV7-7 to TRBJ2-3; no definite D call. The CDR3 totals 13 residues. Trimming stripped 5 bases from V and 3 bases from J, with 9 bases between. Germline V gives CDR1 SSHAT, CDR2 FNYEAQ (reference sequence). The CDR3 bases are TGTGCCAGCAGCCTGAGTGGAACAGATACGCAGTATTTT. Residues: CASSLSGTDTQYF. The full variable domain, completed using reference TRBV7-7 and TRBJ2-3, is GAGVSQSPRYKVTKRGQDVTLRCDPISSHATLYWYQQALGQGPEFLTYFNYEAQPDKSGLPSDRFSAERPEGSISTLTIQRTEQRDSAMYRCASSLSGTDTQYFGPGTRLTVL.

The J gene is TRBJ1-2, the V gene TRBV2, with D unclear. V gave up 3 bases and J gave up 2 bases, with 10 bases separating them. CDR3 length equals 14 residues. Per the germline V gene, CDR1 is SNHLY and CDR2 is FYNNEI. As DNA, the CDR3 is TGTGCCAGCAGTGAGACACGGATGAACTATGGCTACACCTTC. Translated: CASSETRMNYGYTF.

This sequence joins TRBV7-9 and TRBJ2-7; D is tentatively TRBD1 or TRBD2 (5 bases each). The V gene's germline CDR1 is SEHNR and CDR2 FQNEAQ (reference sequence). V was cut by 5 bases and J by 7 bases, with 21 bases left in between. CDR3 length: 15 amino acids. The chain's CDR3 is CASSVKPGPPREQYF. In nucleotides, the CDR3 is TGTGCCAGCAGCGTAAAACCGGGACCCCCAAGGGAGCAGTACTTC.

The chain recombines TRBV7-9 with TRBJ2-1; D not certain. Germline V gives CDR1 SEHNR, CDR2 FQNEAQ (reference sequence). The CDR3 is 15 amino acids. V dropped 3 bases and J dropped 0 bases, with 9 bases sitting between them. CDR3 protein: CASSFPGNSYNEQFF. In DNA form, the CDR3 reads TGTGCCAGCAGCTTTCCGGGCAACTCCTACAATGAGCAGTTCTTC. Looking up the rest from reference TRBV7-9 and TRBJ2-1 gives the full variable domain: DTGVSQNPRHKITKRGQNVTFRCDPISEHNRLYWYRQTLGQGPEFLTYFQNEAQLEKSRLLSDRFSAERPKGSFSTLEIQRTEQGDSAMYLCASSFPGNSYNEQFFGPGTRLTVL.

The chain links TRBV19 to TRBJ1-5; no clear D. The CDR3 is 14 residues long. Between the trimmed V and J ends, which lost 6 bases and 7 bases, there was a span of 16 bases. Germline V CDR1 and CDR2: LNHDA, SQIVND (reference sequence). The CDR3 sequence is CASSIKAGGQPQHF. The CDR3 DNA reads TGTGCCAGTAGCATCAAGGCGGGAGGGCAGCCCCAGCATTTT. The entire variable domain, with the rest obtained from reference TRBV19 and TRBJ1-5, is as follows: DGGITQSPKYLFRKEGQNVTLSCEQNLNHDAMYWYRQDPGQGLRLIYYSQIVNDFQKGDIAEGYSVSREKKESFPLTVTSAQKNPTAFYLCASSIKAGGQPQHFGDGTRLSIL.